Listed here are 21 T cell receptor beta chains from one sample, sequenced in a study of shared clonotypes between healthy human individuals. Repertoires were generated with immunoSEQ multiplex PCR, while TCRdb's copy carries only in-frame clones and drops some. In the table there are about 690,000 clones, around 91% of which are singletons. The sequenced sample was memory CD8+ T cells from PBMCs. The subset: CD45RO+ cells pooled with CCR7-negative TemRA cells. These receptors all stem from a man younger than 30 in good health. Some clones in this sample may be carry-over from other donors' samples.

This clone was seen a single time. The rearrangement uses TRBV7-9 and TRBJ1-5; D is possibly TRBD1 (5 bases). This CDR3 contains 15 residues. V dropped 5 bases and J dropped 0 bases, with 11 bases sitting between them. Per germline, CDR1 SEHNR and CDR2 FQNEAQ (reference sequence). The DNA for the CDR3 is TGTGCCAGCAGCAACGGACATAATAGCAATCAGCCCCAGCATTTT. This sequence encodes CASSNGHNSNQPQHF.

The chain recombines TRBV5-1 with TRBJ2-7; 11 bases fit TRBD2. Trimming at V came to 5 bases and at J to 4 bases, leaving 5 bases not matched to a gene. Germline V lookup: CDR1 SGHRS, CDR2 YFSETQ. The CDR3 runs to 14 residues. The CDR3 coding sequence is TGCGCCAGCAGTGAATTAGCGGGAGGGTACGAGCAGTACTTC. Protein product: CASSELAGGYEQYF.

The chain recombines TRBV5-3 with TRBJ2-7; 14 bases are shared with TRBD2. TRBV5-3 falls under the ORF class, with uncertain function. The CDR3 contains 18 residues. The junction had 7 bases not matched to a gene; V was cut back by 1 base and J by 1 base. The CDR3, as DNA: TGTGCCAGAAGCTTGCGGGGACTAGCGGGAGTAGGATCCTACGAGCAGTACTTC. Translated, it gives CARSLRGLAGVGSYEQYF.

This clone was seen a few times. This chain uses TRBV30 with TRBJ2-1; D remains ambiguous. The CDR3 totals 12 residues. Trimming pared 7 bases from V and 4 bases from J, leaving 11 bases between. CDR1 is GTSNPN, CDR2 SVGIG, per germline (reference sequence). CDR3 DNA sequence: TGTGCCTCTGCGGACGGATACAATGAGCAGTTCTTC. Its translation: CASADGYNEQFF.

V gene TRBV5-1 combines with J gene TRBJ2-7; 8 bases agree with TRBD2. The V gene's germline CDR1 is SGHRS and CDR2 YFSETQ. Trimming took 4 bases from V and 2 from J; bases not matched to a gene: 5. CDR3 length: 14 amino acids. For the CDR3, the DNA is TGCGCCAGCAGCGGGGGACTAGGAGCCTACGAGCAGTACTTC. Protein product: CASSGGLGAYEQYF.

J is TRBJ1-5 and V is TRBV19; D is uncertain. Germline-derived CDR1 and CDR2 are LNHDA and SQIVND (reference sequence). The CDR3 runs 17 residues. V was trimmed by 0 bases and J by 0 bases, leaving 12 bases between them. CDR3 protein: CASSIDVRRNSNQPQHF. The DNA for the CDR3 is TGTGCCAGTAGTATAGATGTGCGCAGGAATAGCAATCAGCCCCAGCATTTT. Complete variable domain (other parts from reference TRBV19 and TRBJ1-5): DGGITQSPKYLFRKEGQNVTLSCEQNLNHDAMYWYRQDPGQGLRLIYYSQIVNDFQKGDIAEGYSVSREKKESFPLTVTSAQKNPTAFYLCASSIDVRRNSNQPQHFGDGTRLSIL.

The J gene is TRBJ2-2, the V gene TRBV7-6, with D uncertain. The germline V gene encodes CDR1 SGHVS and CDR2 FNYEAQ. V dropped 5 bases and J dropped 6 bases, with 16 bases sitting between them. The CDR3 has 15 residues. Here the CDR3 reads CASSPTNVGPGELFF. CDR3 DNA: TGTGCCAGCAGCCCCACTAACGTGGGCCCCGGGGAGCTGTTTTTT.

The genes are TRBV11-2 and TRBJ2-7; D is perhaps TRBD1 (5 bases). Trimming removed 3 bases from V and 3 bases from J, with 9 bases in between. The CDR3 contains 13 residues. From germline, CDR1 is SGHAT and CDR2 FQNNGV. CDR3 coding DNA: TGTGCCAGCAGCTTGGATACAGGCTACGAGCAGTACTTC. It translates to CASSLDTGYEQYF.

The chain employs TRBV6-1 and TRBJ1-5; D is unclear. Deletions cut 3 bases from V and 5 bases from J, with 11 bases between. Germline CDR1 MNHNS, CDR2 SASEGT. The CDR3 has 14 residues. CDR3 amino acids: CASSDRQSDQPQHF. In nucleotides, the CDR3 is TGTGCCAGCAGTGACCGACAATCGGATCAGCCCCAGCATTTT.

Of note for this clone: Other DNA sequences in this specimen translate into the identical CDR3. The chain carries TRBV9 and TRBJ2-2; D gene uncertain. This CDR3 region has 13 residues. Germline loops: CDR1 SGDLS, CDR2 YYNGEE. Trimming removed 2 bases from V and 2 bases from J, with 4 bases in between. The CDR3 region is CASSVGNTGELFF. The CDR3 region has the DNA TGTGCCAGCAGCGTGGGAAACACCGGGGAGCTGTTTTTT.

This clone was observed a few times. The CDR3 DNA reads TGTGCCAGCACCGGGGAGCTGTTTTTT. As protein: CASTGELFF. The V gene is TRBV14, the J gene TRBJ2-2; D gene ambiguous. V gave up 7 bases and J gave up 6 bases, with 0 bases separating them. CDR3 length: 9 amino acids. CDR1 is SGHDN and CDR2 is FVKESK in the germline V gene.

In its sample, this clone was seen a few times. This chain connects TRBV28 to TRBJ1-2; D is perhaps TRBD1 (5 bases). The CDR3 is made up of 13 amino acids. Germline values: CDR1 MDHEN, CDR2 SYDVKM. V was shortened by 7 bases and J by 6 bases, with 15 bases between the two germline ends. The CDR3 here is CASTSQTAHGYTF. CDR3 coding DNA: TGTGCCAGCACCTCCCAGACAGCACATGGCTACACCTTC.

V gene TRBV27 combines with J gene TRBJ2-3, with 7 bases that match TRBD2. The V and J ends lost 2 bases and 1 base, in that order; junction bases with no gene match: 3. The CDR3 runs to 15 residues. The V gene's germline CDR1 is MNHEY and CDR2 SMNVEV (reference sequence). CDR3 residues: CASSLGGRGTDTQYF. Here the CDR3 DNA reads TGTGCCAGCAGTTTAGGCGGGAGAGGCACAGATACGCAGTATTTT.

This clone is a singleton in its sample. CDR3 DNA sequence: TGTGCCAGCAGCCCGACAGGCCCGTTTAGCAATCAGCCCCAGCATTTT. Translated: CASSPTGPFSNQPQHF. The rearrangement uses TRBV28 and TRBJ1-5; possible D gene TRBD1, 6 bases. V shed 6 bases and J shed 0 bases, with 15 bases lying between them. Germline assignment: CDR1 MDHEN and CDR2 SYDVKM. The CDR3 runs 16 residues.

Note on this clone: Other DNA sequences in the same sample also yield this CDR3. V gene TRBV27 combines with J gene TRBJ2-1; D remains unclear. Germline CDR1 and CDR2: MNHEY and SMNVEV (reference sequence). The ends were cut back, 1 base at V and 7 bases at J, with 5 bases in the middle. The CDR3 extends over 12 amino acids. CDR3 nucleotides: TGTGCCAGCAGTTTATTGGGAAATGAGCAGTTCTTC. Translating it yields CASSLLGNEQFF.

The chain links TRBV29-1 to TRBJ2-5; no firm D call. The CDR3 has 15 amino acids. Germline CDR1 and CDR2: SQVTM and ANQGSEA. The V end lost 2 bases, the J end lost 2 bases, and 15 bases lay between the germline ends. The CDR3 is CSVEPAAAKQETQYF. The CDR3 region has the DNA TGCAGCGTTGAACCGGCGGCAGCAAAACAAGAGACCCAGTACTTC.

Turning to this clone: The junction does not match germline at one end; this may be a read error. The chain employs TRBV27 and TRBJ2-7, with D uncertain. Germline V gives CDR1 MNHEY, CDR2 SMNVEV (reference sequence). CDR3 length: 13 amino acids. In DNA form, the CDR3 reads TGTGCCAGCAGTTATGGGGAAGGCTACAAGCAGTACTTC. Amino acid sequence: CASSYGEGYKQYF.

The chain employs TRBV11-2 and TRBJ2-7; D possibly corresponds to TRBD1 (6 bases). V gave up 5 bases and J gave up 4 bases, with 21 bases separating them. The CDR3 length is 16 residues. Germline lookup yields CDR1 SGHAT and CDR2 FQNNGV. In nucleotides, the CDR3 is TGTGCCAGCAGCCTTACGACCGGGCAGGGGTATTACGAGCAGTACTTC. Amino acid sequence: CASSLTTGQGYYEQYF.

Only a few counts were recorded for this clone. CDR3 loop: CASSLSGGAEAFF. The CDR3 bases are TGTGCCAGCAGTTTATCAGGGGGCGCTGAAGCTTTCTTT. The rearrangement links TRBV28 to TRBJ1-1; 8 bases are shared with TRBD1. Germline CDR1 MDHEN, CDR2 SYDVKM. CDR3 length equals 13 residues. Trimming took 1 base from V and 6 from J; bases not matched to a gene: 1.

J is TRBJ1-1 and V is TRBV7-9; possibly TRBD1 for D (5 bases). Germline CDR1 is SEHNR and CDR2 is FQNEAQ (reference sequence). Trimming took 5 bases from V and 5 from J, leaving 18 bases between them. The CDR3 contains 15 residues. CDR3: CASSPHGAGWTEAFF. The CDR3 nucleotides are TGTGCCAGCAGCCCCCACGGGGCCGGTTGGACTGAAGCTTTCTTT.

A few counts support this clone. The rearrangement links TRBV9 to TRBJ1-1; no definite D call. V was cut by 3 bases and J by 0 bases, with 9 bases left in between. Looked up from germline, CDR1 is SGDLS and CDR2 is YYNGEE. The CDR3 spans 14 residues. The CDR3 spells CASSGPSMNTEAFF. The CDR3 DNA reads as TGTGCCAGCAGCGGACCGTCCATGAACACTGAAGCTTTCTTT.